This T cell receptor (beta chain) is drawn from a study of blood T cell repertoires in COVID-19 (dated by TCRdb to about 2020). The study in broad terms: Samples covering the acute and convalescent phases of COVID-19 were provided by collaborators in the United States, Italy and Spain. A freely available public database, intended as a resource for researchers studying the immune response to SARS-CoV-2, is where the repertoires were released. The dataset comprised deeply sampled blood TCRbeta repertoires from subjects exposed to, actively infected with, or recovered from COVID-19. The sample metadata nearly always contained a de-identified subject ID, COVID-19 status, age in years and sex. The prospective study material was composed of cDNA or gDNA derived from T cells, B-cell-depleted T cells, or PBMCs. HLA class I and class II types, where available, came from metadata supplied by the sample provider rather than from assay-based typing. The samples were drawn from two sources: the first 160 participants of the ongoing ImmuneRACE study, and approximately 1,300 subjects contributed by 6 global collaborators.

Collaborating institutions collected whole blood in K2EDTA tubes following their own protocols. For TCRbeta analysis, collaborators shipped samples as frozen whole blood, isolated PBMCs, or DNA extracted from either of those sample types. Results the study describes overall, beyond this receptor: How much clinical and demographic metadata was included differed by source and by participant, and the metadata was provided uncurated.

A single count supports this clone. Its binding antigen is unknown. One base away there is no much larger clone; base qualities are not given. TCRbeta CDR3 regions were amplified from genomic DNA by means of the immunoSEQ Assay, a bias-controlled multiplex PCR. The original methods were these. Nucleated cell counts per sample were estimated from amplification of reference gene primers within the assay. Sequence reads were collapsed and filtered to measure the absolute abundance of every unique TCRbeta CDR3 rearrangement. Productive Simpson clonality was computed per sample as the square root of Simpson's diversity index over productive rearrangements. What TCRdb holds here is the immuneACCESS table cut down to in-frame rearrangements. Part of the clones is not present; checked against another copy, under half of the missing clones reflect an unresolved V gene, and the others are unexplained. That table supplies the V and J calls and clone size; D and trimming were determined from the DNA. Present in this sample are about 70,000 clones, approximately 79% of which were seen just once. Roughly 6.3% of the sample lies in the top ten.

CDR1 SGHRS and CDR2 YFSETQ are derived from the germline V gene. Taken from cysteine to phenylalanine, the CDR3 has 14 residues. Kept here is only the CDR3 DNA, which spans 42 bases and is read in frame from base 1. V is cut by 0 bases and J by 4 bases, and the space between the germline ends is 10 bases. The clonotype was recovered from a woman aged 55-70 years with acute or convalescent COVID-19. The specimen was peripheral blood. The chain links TRBV5-1 with TRBJ1-1, with a tentative D gene TRBD1 over 6 matching bases. CDR3 loop: CASSLVQGATEAFF. The sequenced DNA is TGCGCCAGCAGCTTGGTACAGGGAGCCACTGAAGCTTTCTTT.